This passage covers 11 T cell receptor beta chains from one sample sequenced in a study of beta chain features in type 1 diabetes. The antigens for these receptors are not known. Findings of the study overall: In every one of the four CD4+ subsets, TCRB CDR3s were moderately but significantly shorter in Type 1 diabetes patients.

Of the isolated RNA, all was reverse transcribed, and so the sequenced material was expressed TCRB transcripts. Assay used: immunoSEQ multiplex PCR; TCRdb lists only in-frame clones, some missing. This table holds a few hundred thousand clones, 10% to 15% found once. The specimen sequenced was naive CD4+ T cells from blood. Receptors originate from a woman between 18 and 30 years old with type 1 diabetes.

This clone turned up a few times. The rearrangement uses TRBV19 and TRBJ1-2; D uncertain. Trimming cost V 5 bases and J 4 bases, with 11 bases left between them. Per germline, CDR1 LNHDA and CDR2 SQIVND (reference sequence). CDR3 length: 13 residues. The CDR3 DNA sequence: TGTGCCAGTAGTCTCCAGGAATTCTATGGCTACACCTTC. Translating it yields CASSLQEFYGYTF.

A few counts support this clone. The chain joins TRBV18 to TRBJ1-5; the match to TRBD1 covers 11 bases. The CDR3 has 17 amino acids. The ends lost 3 bases at V and 0 bases at J; junction bases unmatched: 4. Germline V gene sequence: CDR1 KGHSH, CDR2 LQKENI. CDR3 residues: CASSPGTGGGSNQPQHF. The DNA for the CDR3 is TGTGCCAGCTCACCCGGGACAGGGGGAGGTAGCAATCAGCCCCAGCATTTT.

The sample holds a few counts of this clone. The same CDR3 is also encoded by other DNA sequences in this sample. The chain combines TRBV11-2 with TRBJ2-5; TRBD1 is a possible D gene (5 bases). V lost 5 bases, J lost 5 bases, and 6 bases lay in between. Germline CDR1 SGHAT, CDR2 FQNNGV. This CDR3 comprises 11 residues. The CDR3 region has the DNA TGTGCCAGCAGCCCAGGGGAGACCCAGTACTTC. Its translation is CASSPGETQYF.

V usage is TRBV30 and J usage is TRBJ2-3, with a weak D call TRBD2 (7 bases). V shed 7 bases and J shed 5 bases, with 16 bases lying between them. This CDR3 has 13 residues. The V gene's germline CDR1 is GTSNPN and CDR2 SVGIG (reference sequence). This CDR3 reads CASRGAGRDTQYF. The CDR3 DNA reads TGTGCCTCCCGGGGGGCGGGACGAGATACGCAGTATTTT. The whole variable domain, filled in from reference TRBV30 and TRBJ2-3, reads SQTIHQWPATLVQPVGSPLSLECTVEGTSNPNLYWYRQAAGRGLQLLFYSVGIGQISSEVPQNLSASRPQDRQFILSSKKLLLSDSGFYLCASRGAGRDTQYFGPGTRLTVL.

The chain links TRBV11-2 to TRBJ1-6; 7 nucleotides match TRBD1. Trimming at V came to 5 bases and at J to 10 bases, leaving 5 bases not matched to a gene. The CDR3 extends over 13 amino acids. Germline CDR1 reads SGHAT; CDR2 reads FQNNGV. CDR3 bases: TGTGCCAGCAGCCCGCGAGGGGGCTCACCCCTCCACTTT. Amino acid sequence: CASSPRGGSPLHF.

The chain couples TRBV28 to TRBJ1-1, with 8 bases matching TRBD1. Germline CDR1 reads MDHEN; CDR2 reads SYDVKM. Unmatched junction bases numbered 7, after V lost 5 bases and J lost 5 bases. The CDR3 loop spans 14 amino acids. The CDR3, as DNA: TGTGCCAGCAGTCGAGACAGGGGCGGAACTGAAGCTTTCTTT. Protein product: CASSRDRGGTEAFF.

This clone was seen a handful of times. The same CDR3 also results from other DNA sequences found in this sample. The chain links TRBV18 to TRBJ2-5; 8 bases are shared with TRBD1. Unmatched junction bases numbered 5, after V lost 3 bases and J lost 5 bases. The CDR3 is 14 residues long. Looked up from germline, CDR1 is KGHSH and CDR2 is LQKENI. As DNA, the CDR3 is TGTGCCAGCTCACCCGGGACAGGAAGGGAGACCCAGTACTTC. The encoded protein is CASSPGTGRETQYF.

This rearrangement joins TRBV5-1 to TRBJ2-1, with 10 nucleotides matching TRBD2. Germline CDR1 reads SGHRS; CDR2 reads YFSETQ. V dropped 2 bases and J dropped 3; count of bases not matched to a gene: 5. This CDR3 has 16 residues. The CDR3 loop reads CASSLPGTSDYNEQFF. CDR3 bases: TGCGCCAGCAGCTTACCCGGGACTAGCGACTACAATGAGCAGTTCTTC. The whole variable domain, remainder taken from reference TRBV5-1 and TRBJ2-1, is KAGVTQTPRYLIKTRGQQVTLSCSPISGHRSVSWYQQTPGQGLQFLFEYFSETQRNKGNFPGRFSGRQFSNSRSEMNVSTLELGDSALYLCASSLPGTSDYNEQFFGPGTRLTVL.

This clone was found a few times. CDR3 amino acids: CASSFSGDTEAFF. CDR3 DNA: TGCGCCAGCAGCTTTAGCGGTGACACTGAAGCTTTCTTT. This sequence joins TRBV5-1 and TRBJ1-1; the D is unclear. Germline V CDR1 and CDR2: SGHRS, YFSETQ. V lost 2 bases to trimming and J lost 3 bases, with 8 bases between them. This CDR3 is built from 13 residues. Full variable domain (outside the CDR3, taken from reference TRBV5-1 and TRBJ1-1): KAGVTQTPRYLIKTRGQQVTLSCSPISGHRSVSWYQQTPGQGLQFLFEYFSETQRNKGNFPGRFSGRQFSNSRSEMNVSTLELGDSALYLCASSFSGDTEAFFGQGTRLTVV.

The table lists this clone with a few counts. The rearrangement joins TRBV2 to TRBJ2-3; 9 bases agree with TRBD1. J gave up 3 bases and V 0 bases, and 1 base lay outside the gene matches. This CDR3 has 15 amino acids. CDR1 and CDR2 (germline): SNHLY, FYNNEI. In nucleotides, the CDR3 is TGTGCCAGCAGTGAAGCGGACAGGGGAACAGATACGCAGTATTTT. Amino acids: CASSEADRGTDTQYF.

This clone came up a few times. The chain links TRBV11-2 to TRBJ2-1, with 12 bases fitting TRBD2. With 7 bases clipped from V and 4 bases from J, the junction kept 5 bases outside the gene matches. This CDR3 comprises 15 residues. Germline CDR1 SGHAT, CDR2 FQNNGV. In DNA form, the CDR3 reads TGTGCCAGCACCCCGGGACTAGCGGGTTACAATGAGCAGTTCTTC. This codes for CASTPGLAGYNEQFF.